The present entry profiles one TCR beta chain with its context. Germline V gene data show CDR1 as SGHTA and CDR2 as FQGNSA. With V trimmed by 5 bases and J by 8 bases, 15 bases remained unmatched. The CDR3 is made up of 16 amino acids. The authors sorted CD4+ cells into CD25+CD127- cells for a handful of patients. Individuals with alopecia areata gave both lesional scalp punch biopsies and peripheral blood for collection. This sample was included in a study of CD8+ T cells in alopecia areata. Following extraction, RNA underwent reverse transcription to cDNA, which served as the sequencing template. Assay: immunoSEQ multiplex PCR; the TCRdb copy retains only in-frame clones and omits some. The profile shows around 19,000 clones, roughly 62% of them singletons.

The V call is TRBV7-2, the J call TRBJ2-4, with 7 bases fitting TRBD2. This sequence originates from a human donor with alopecia areata. The sequenced sample was CD4+ Tregs sorted from blood. Here the CDR3 reads CASSPGTISGGDIQYF. The CDR3 bases are TGTGCCAGCAGCCCGGGGACTATATCGGGCGGGGACATTCAGTACTTC.